This T cell receptor (beta chain) was obtained from a study of tumor-infiltrating lymphocytes in primary liver carcinoma (dated by TCRdb to about 2017). A note on the overall study: Of the five patients (three men and two women, aged 30 to 69 years), four had hepatocellular carcinoma and one had combined HCC and intrahepatic cholangiocarcinoma. Technical replicate repertoires showed high reproducibility, with mean shared-clone rates roughly 0.87 and correlation coefficients above 0.95. TCRbeta repertoire sequencing, expression microarrays and whole-exome sequencing were combined in the study across five regions of each liver tumor, with adjacent normal tissue and blood also included. TCRbeta repertoire sequencing covered some 35 specimens from 5 patients: 25 or so tumor regions, 5 adjacent noncancerous liver tissues and 5 peripheral blood samples. The five patients had tumors staged T1-T3 N0M0, with maximum diameters ranging from about 4.2 to 11 cm. Each sample produced roughly 3.5 to 7.5 million productive TCRbeta reads, and read depth showed no significant difference between tissue types. The approximately 25 tumor region samples were profiled with Agilent mRNA microarrays so that TCRbeta repertoire diversity could be related to the local molecular phenotype. The study at large found these results: Repertoire overlap was higher between tumor regions (mean roughly 35%) than tumor-adjacent (approximately 17%) or tumor-blood (approximately 14%) pairs, consistent with antigen-driven expansion. Because only the TCR beta chain was sequenced and unpaired alpha chains were not captured, true repertoire diversity is likely underestimated. Only about 7.5-25% of top clones were found in all five regions of a tumor, suggesting spatial heterogeneity of tumor-infiltrating T cells. A significantly larger repertoire fraction was made up by the top 250 clones in tumors than in blood (p = 0.039). With just four or five patients in the study, the authors point out that the findings should be validated in a larger study. Since the samples were bulk and unsorted, there was no way to compare CD4+ and CD8+ T cell repertoires.

Using a constant-region primer and ProtoScript II reverse transcriptase, TCRbeta-specific cDNA was reverse-transcribed from around 520 ng total RNA. TCRbeta libraries were built with three nested multiplex PCR rounds, a slightly modified ARM-PCR procedure. Sample barcodes and Illumina adapters were attached in a final 25-cycle PCR using Deep VentR polymerase. Amplicons of 200-500 bp were gel-purified with a QIAquick gel extraction kit before sequencing. The TCRbeta amplicons were sequenced with 250-bp paired-end reads on an Illumina HiSeq 2500. For the original study's pipeline: Trimmomatic v0.33 was used to quality-trim the reads, and FLASH v1.2.11 was used to merge paired reads so that full CDR3 sequences could be recovered. V, D and J germline segments were assigned to the rearranged TCRbeta sequences using MiGEC v1.2.1b. Clonotype statistics and Shannon-Wiener diversity indices were computed with VDJtools v1.0.0. Except for diversity analysis, only each sample's 250 most abundant clonotypes were used in subsequent analyses to reduce sampling bias. TCRdb applied fastp at Q25 and MiXCR to the public reads, then kept only in-frame beta chains. Rows with a matching CDR3 protein are joined into one entry that keeps the most common DNA and genes. Here the V and J calls rest on TCRdb's processing, not on the authors' analysis. The sample includes over 95,000 distinct CDR3 sequences, with around 63% observed a single time. The leading ten clones occupy around 8.8% of the sample.

Comments on this clonotype: No cognate antigen has been identified for it. At one of its ends the junction is not consistent with the germline gene, which may arise from a read error.

Without any cell sorting, total RNA and DNA were co-extracted from roughly 21-30 mg of bulk tissue using the AllPrep DNA/RNA mini kit. Between late 2015 and March 2016, about five patients in China with histopathologically diagnosed primary liver carcinoma had their tumors surgically resected. Patients had chronic HBV infection and were treatment-naive at sampling. Each tumor was sampled at five spatially separated regions: the tumor centre plus the superior, inferior, left-lateral and right-lateral poles. According to histology, viable tumor cells made up more than 85% of every tumor sample. Each fresh piece of tumor and adjacent tissue was cut in two, with one half stored in RNAlater at -80 degrees C and the other half sent for histology. This receptor was taken from a woman in her fifties or sixties with primary liver carcinoma and hepatitis B virus infection. The material sequenced was liver tumor tissue from sampling region 5. This sample's cell subset or site label indicates: tumor region T5, tumor centre.

The CDR3 protein: CASSLGRGEWGVDKQFF. The DNA sequence is given as TGCGCCAGTAGCTTAGGTCGGGGGGAGTGGGGTGTCGATAAGCAGTTCTTC. The sequence joins TRBV11-3 to TRBJ2-1; 7 bases in between match TRBD2. From the cysteine through the phenylalanine, the CDR3 covers 17 amino acids. Only the CDR3 DNA is retained, 51 bases long and in frame from the first base. CDR1 and CDR2 are read off the germline V gene as SGHNT and YENEEA.